This is a list of T cell receptor beta chains from one sample in a study of T cells in Graves' hyperthyroidism and ophthalmopathy. TCRdb processed the multiplex PCR reads anew with MiXCR; each CDR3 protein has one entry. Seen here are over 700,000 distinct CDR3 sequences, about 38% observed once, and the top ten hold around 9.3%. Sequences were obtained from blood. The receptor source for this set is a man between 18 and 35 years old with Graves' hyperthyroidism. CDR3s include the opening cysteine and the closing phenylalanine or tryptophan.

>TRBV7-2|TRBJ1-2
CASSLERMHGYAF
>TRBV7-9|TRBJ2-7
CASGLLGGDYEQYF
>TRBV24-1|TRBJ1-5
CATTSEERDRGPNQPQHF
>TRBV7-6|TRBJ2-7
CASSPHLALEQYF
>TRBV12-3/TRBV12-4|TRBJ1-6
CASRLTTESPLHF
>TRBV9|TRBJ2-7
CASSVDDGFFWEQYF
>TRBV7-6|TRBJ2-2
CASSAFEAGGMGTGELFF
>TRBV5-1|TRBJ2-7
CASRQGPGTSYEQYF
>TRBV29-1|TRBJ1-1
CSSRGLNTEAFF
>TRBV14|TRBJ2-7
CASSSSRPVNYEQYF
>TRBV4-3|TRBJ2-7
CASSQDSRGYEQYF
>TRBV12-3/TRBV12-4|TRBJ1-2
CASSFTGKYGYTF
>TRBV13|TRBJ1-2
CASSLGLGNTF
>TRBV13|TRBJ1-4
CASSPLVRGQDEKLFF
>TRBV5-1|TRBJ2-2
CASSFTGALGELFF
>TRBV10-3|TRBJ1-1
CATRDSEKAFF
>TRBV5-1|TRBJ1-6
CASSLTDSYNSPLHF
>TRBV5-1|TRBJ2-7
CASRVVAEFYEQYF
>TRBV7-9|TRBJ1-1
CASSSSPGTTEAFF
>TRBV29-1|TRBJ2-7
CSVSRGLARIYEQYF
>TRBV20-1|TRBJ2-7
CSAGPRQGAGYEQYF
>TRBV7-6|TRBJ2-5
CASSNGAQETQYF
>TRBV2|TRBJ2-2
CAGGGGGKFANTGELFF
>TRBV4-1|TRBJ1-6
CASSQVRQGGSPLHF
>TRBV6-5|TRBJ2-7
CASSYRSGYEQYF
>TRBV5-6|TRBJ1-5
CASSSMDQPQHF
>TRBV9|TRBJ1-1
CASSQDYLGGEAFF
>TRBV7-3|TRBJ1-1
CASSLTQVTGGYAEAFF
>TRBV29-1|TRBJ1-6
CSVEARGVTAYNSPLHF
>TRBV10-3|TRBJ2-5
CAISMGQGGNQPQYF
>TRBV5-5|TRBJ1-4
CASSLSARGHEKLFF
>TRBV19|TRBJ2-2
CASKLAGELFF
>TRBV4-1|TRBJ2-7
CASSPRGEGSYEQYF
>TRBV4-1|TRBJ1-4
CASSPGLGSNEVGREKLFF
>TRBV2|TRBJ2-5
CASSAGQPQETQYF
>TRBV7-9|TRBJ2-2
CASSPTGGFTGELFF
>TRBV12-3/TRBV12-4|TRBJ1-2
CASSFGDVGYTF
>TRBV15|TRBJ1-5
CATSRAGNQPQHF
>TRBV25-1|TRBJ2-7
CASSESNSQTIYEQYF
>TRBV9|TRBJ2-6
CASSSSQGGDNVLTF
>TRBV20-1|TRBJ2-5
CSATIAHGRRETQYF
>TRBV20-1|TRBJ1-2
CSASSYGYTF
>TRBV7-2|TRBJ1-1
CASSSVGQGGRPEAFF
>TRBV9|TRBJ1-1
CAWSVWSGGAFF
>TRBV6-6|TRBJ1-5
CASSDNVSGGLQPQHF